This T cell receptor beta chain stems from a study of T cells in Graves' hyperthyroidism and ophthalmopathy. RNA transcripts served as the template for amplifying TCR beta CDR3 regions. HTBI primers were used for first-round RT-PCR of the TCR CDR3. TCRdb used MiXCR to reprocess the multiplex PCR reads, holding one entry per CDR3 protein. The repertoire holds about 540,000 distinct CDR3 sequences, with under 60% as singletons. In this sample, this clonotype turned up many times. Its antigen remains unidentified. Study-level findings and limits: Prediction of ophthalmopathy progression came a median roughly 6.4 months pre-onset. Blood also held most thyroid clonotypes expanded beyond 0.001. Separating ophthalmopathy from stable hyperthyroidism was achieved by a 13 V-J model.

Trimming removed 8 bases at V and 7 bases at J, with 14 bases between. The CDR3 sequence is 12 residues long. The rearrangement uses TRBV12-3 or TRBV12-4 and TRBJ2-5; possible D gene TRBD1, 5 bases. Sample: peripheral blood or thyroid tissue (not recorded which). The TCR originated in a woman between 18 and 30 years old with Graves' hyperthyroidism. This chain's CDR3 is CASAPLGVTQYF. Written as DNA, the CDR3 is TGTGCCAGCGCCCCCCTAGGGGTGACCCAGTACTTC.